A single sample gave rise to the 29 T cell receptor beta chains below, sequenced in a study of OX40 agonist ivuxolimab in advanced cancers. Produced via immunoSEQ multiplex PCR; TCRdb's table is partial and in-frame only. The sample carries approximately 100,000 clones, 90% recorded once. Sequencing used CD4+ or CD8+ T cells sorted from blood, obtained in a trial of the OX40 agonist ivuxolimab. All receptors derive from an adult with an advanced solid tumor such as melanoma, head and neck, liver or kidney cancer.

The chain links TRBV7-2 to TRBJ1-1; 7 bases fit TRBD1. Germline V gene data show CDR1 as SGHTA and CDR2 as FQGNSA. This CDR3 spans 14 amino acids. V shed 5 bases and J 6 bases; nucleotides not matched to a gene: 9. CDR3 amino acids: CASSLRQGRAEAFF. The CDR3 bases are TGTGCCAGCAGCCTCCGACAGGGTAGGGCTGAAGCTTTCTTT.

This rearrangement joins TRBV4-3 to TRBJ1-2, with D maybe TRBD1 (5 bases). This CDR3 is built from 13 residues. Germline lookup yields CDR1 LGHNA and CDR2 YSLEER. With 1 base removed from V and 4 bases from J, the gap between germline ends came to 7 bases. CDR3 sequence (DNA): TGCGCCAGCAGCCAAGTGGGGGGCTATGGCTACACCTTC. It specifies CASSQVGGYGYTF.

The chain joins TRBV5-1 to TRBJ1-6, with D uncertain. Germline V gene lookup returns CDR1 SGHRS and CDR2 YFSETQ. Trimming stripped 0 bases from V and 9 bases from J, with 7 bases between. This CDR3 contains 13 residues. CDR3 protein: CASSLEAISPLHF. CDR3 nucleotide sequence: TGCGCCAGCAGCTTGGAAGCGATTTCACCCCTCCACTTT.

This clone has more than one count but fewer than ten. The rearrangement uses TRBV7-2 and TRBJ2-7; 9 bases agree with TRBD2. The CDR3 covers 15 residues. With V trimmed by 5 bases and J by 4 bases, 9 bases remained unmatched. Per germline, CDR1 SGHTA and CDR2 FQGNSA. This CDR3 reads CASSPAGSGGYEQYF. The CDR3 DNA reads TGTGCCAGCAGCCCCGCGGGTAGCGGGGGTTACGAGCAGTACTTC.

The chain joins TRBV10-1 to TRBJ2-1, with D perhaps TRBD2 (5 bases). From germline, CDR1 is WNHNN and CDR2 SYGVQD (reference sequence). This CDR3 spans 14 amino acids. The V gene lost 6 bases and the J gene lost 0 bases, with 9 bases spanning the gap. In DNA, the CDR3 is TGCGCCAGCAGCTGGGGAGACTCCTACAATGAGCAGTTCTTC. It is translated as CASSWGDSYNEQFF.

The rearrangement links TRBV4-3 to TRBJ1-6, with 7 bases fitting TRBD1. Trimming at V came to 7 bases and at J to 7 bases, leaving 13 bases not matched to a gene. The length of the CDR3 is 16 residues. Germline values: CDR1 LGHNA, CDR2 YSLEER. The CDR3 loop reads CASKGAAGTLNSPLHF. The CDR3 coding sequence is TGCGCCAGCAAGGGGGCAGCTGGGACCCTAAATTCACCCCTCCACTTT.

The chain combines TRBV5-4 with TRBJ2-5, with 9 bases aligning to TRBD2. The DNA end lines up better with TRBJ2-7; the J call may be wrong. This CDR3 comprises 14 residues. CDR1 is SGHNT and CDR2 is YYREEE in the germline V gene (reference sequence). The CDR3 loop is CASSTGLARSEQYF. The DNA of the CDR3 is TGTGCCAGCAGCACAGGACTAGCGAGGTCCGAGCAGTACTTC.

The DNA of the CDR3 is TGCAGCGTTCCGCTCAGGGTCGAGCAGTACTTC. Its translation is CSVPLRVEQYF. The genes are TRBV29-1 and TRBJ2-7; D may be TRBD1 (5 bases). Germline CDR1 reads SQVTM; CDR2 reads ANQGSEA. CDR3 length: 11 amino acids. The V end lost 5 bases, the J end lost 6 bases, and 11 bases lay between the germline ends.

The chain joins TRBV9 to TRBJ1-6; the D gene is possibly TRBD1 (5 bases). CDR3 length: 16 amino acids. The germline V gene encodes CDR1 SGDLS and CDR2 YYNGEE. The V gene lost 0 bases and the J gene lost 6 bases, with 13 bases spanning the gap. Written as DNA, the CDR3 is TGTGCCAGCAGCGTAGGGGTAGCGGGGACTAATTCACCCCTCCACTTT. Its translation: CASSVGVAGTNSPLHF.

The rearrangement links TRBV7-8 to TRBJ2-7; TRBD1 matches at 9 bases. This CDR3 has 15 residues. Germline V gene lookup returns CDR1 SGHVS and CDR2 FQNEAQ. V shed 1 base and J 7 bases; nucleotides not matched to a gene: 8. The DNA for the CDR3 is TGTGCCAGCAGCTTAGATTGGACAGGGGCTGGGGAGCAGTACTTC. Encoded protein: CASSLDWTGAGEQYF. Supplemented by reference TRBV7-8 and TRBJ2-7, the full variable domain reads GAGVSQSPRYKVAKRGQDVALRCDPISGHVSLFWYQQALGQGPEFLTYFQNEAQLDKSGLPSDRFFAERPEGSVSTLKIQRTQQEDSAVYLCASSLDWTGAGEQYFGPGTRLTVT.

V usage is TRBV29-1 and J usage is TRBJ2-3, with TRBD1 matching 8 bases. The CDR3 is 14 residues long. The V segment lost 4 bases and the J segment 2 bases; nucleotides outside the gene matches: 5. The V gene's germline CDR1 is SQVTM and CDR2 ANQGSEA. CDR3 sequence: CSVVVQGATDTQYF. CDR3 in DNA: TGCAGCGTTGTAGTCCAGGGGGCCACAGATACGCAGTATTTT.

V usage is TRBV28 and J usage is TRBJ2-7, with TRBD2 matching 7 bases. Germline lookup yields CDR1 MDHEN and CDR2 SYDVKM. The CDR3 consists of 15 residues. Germline trimming cut 6 bases from V and 0 bases from J; bases unmatched to any gene: 8. The CDR3 DNA sequence: TGTGCCAGCAGCCCGCCTAGCGGAAGCTCCTACGAGCAGTACTTC. Translated: CASSPPSGSSYEQYF.

This clone has more than one count but fewer than ten. The same CDR3 arises from other DNA sequences in this sample as well. This chain links TRBV4-1 with TRBJ2-5; 8 bases fit TRBD1. This CDR3 is 17 amino acids long. V was clipped by 1 base and J by 2 bases; unmatched bases: 9. The germline V gene encodes CDR1 MGHRA and CDR2 YSYEKL. CDR3 loop: CASSQAGGPTFQETQYF. CDR3 nucleotides: TGCGCCAGCAGCCAAGCAGGGGGCCCTACGTTTCAAGAGACCCAGTACTTC.

The chain has TRBV7-2 and TRBJ1-3; D is uncertain. The CDR3 is 12 residues long. Trimming removed 1 base from V and 7 bases from J, with 5 bases in between. In germline, CDR1 is SGHTA, CDR2 FQGNSA. For the CDR3, the DNA is TGTGCCAGCAGCTTAGTTGATAACACCATATATTTT. Protein sequence: CASSLVDNTIYF.

The chain joins TRBV19 to TRBJ1-2; D gene uncertain. Germline V gene lookup returns CDR1 LNHDA and CDR2 SQIVND (reference sequence). The germline V and J ends were trimmed by 6 bases and 4 bases, with 15 bases remaining between them. The CDR3 has 14 residues. The CDR3 is CASSLDGSSYGYTF. The CDR3 DNA reads TGTGCCAGTAGCCTCGATGGCAGCTCCTATGGCTACACCTTC.

The V call is TRBV5-4, the J call TRBJ1-2, with a possible D match to TRBD1 (5 bases). Deletions cut 0 bases from V and 5 bases from J, with 11 bases between. The germline V gene has CDR1 SGHNT and CDR2 YYREEE (reference sequence). The length of the CDR3 is 14 residues. CDR3 coding DNA: TGTGCCAGCAGCTTGGACGATCGGGGGTATGGCTACACCTTC. Translation gives CASSLDDRGYGYTF.

The genes are TRBV6-6 and TRBJ2-4, with D hard to call. V lost 5 bases and J 0 bases, leaving 8 bases between the germline ends. CDR1 and CDR2 (germline): MNHNY, SVGAGI (reference sequence). This CDR3 has 14 residues. CDR3 in amino acids: CASSLALAKNIQYF. The CDR3 nucleotides read TGTGCCAGCAGTCTTGCACTAGCCAAAAACATTCAGTACTTC.

This clone was detected only once. This chain connects TRBV5-1 to TRBJ1-4, with D hard to call. CDR1 is SGHRS and CDR2 is YFSETQ in the germline V gene. The CDR3 spans 14 residues. Trimming shortened V by 2 bases and J by 0 bases, and 5 bases separated the two germline ends. CDR3 amino acids: CASSFGPTNEKLFF. The DNA of the CDR3 is TGCGCCAGCAGCTTCGGACCAACTAATGAAAAACTGTTTTTT. The full variable domain, in which reference TRBV5-1 and TRBJ1-4 provide the parts outside the CDR3, is KAGVTQTPRYLIKTRGQQVTLSCSPISGHRSVSWYQQTPGQGLQFLFEYFSETQRNKGNFPGRFSGRQFSNSRSEMNVSTLELGDSALYLCASSFGPTNEKLFFGSGTQLSVL.

The sample holds one count of this clone. The chain combines TRBV27 with TRBJ1-6, with D possibly being TRBD1 (5 bases). CDR3 length equals 15 residues. Germline-derived CDR1 and CDR2 are MNHEY and SMNVEV (reference sequence). V was trimmed by 5 bases and J by 7 bases, leaving 15 bases between them. In DNA, the CDR3 is TGTGCCAGCAGTCAGGCGGGGCAGGGAAATTCACCCCTCCACTTT. It translates to CASSQAGQGNSPLHF.

This chain joins TRBV7-9 and TRBJ2-7, with TRBD1 matching 10 bases. Germline V lookup: CDR1 SEHNR, CDR2 FQNEAQ (reference sequence). Trimming took 1 base from V and 5 from J; bases not matched to a gene: 5. The CDR3 consists of 15 residues. The CDR3 protein is CASSLGQGAADEQYF. For the CDR3, the DNA is TGTGCCAGCAGCTTAGGACAGGGGGCGGCAGACGAGCAGTACTTC.

V usage is TRBV21-1 and J usage is TRBJ2-2; the table's D call, TRBD1, has no DNA check behind it. TRBV21-1 represents a pseudogene. The CDR3 totals 17 residues. CDR3 DNA sequence: TGTGCCAGCAGCAAAATCCCAACAGGGGTTAACACCGGGGAGCTGTTTTTT. Amino acid sequence: CASSKIPTGVNTGELFF.

The chain couples TRBV11-2 to TRBJ2-1, with TRBD2 identical over 10 bases. Germline loops: CDR1 SGHAT, CDR2 FQNNGV. Trimming took 5 bases from V and 3 from J; bases not matched to a gene: 4. This CDR3 comprises 15 residues. The CDR3 coding sequence is TGTGCCAGCAGCCGCCGGACTAGCGGCTACAATGAGCAGTTCTTC. Its translation: CASSRRTSGYNEQFF.

This chain links TRBV18 with TRBJ2-1; no clear D. Germline CDR1 and CDR2: KGHSH and LQKENI. The CDR3 runs 14 residues. V dropped 3 bases and J dropped 3 bases, with 9 bases sitting between them. The CDR3 DNA reads as TGTGCCAGCTCACCTCGACAAGACTACAATGAGCAGTTCTTC. Translating gives CASSPRQDYNEQFF.

V and J are TRBV23-1 and TRBJ2-7; D remains ambiguous. TRBV23-1 is filed as an ORF, its function uncertain. This CDR3 comprises 13 residues. Trimming shortened V by 5 bases and J by 1 base, and 9 bases separated the two germline ends. CDR3 sequence: CASSLGSSYEQYF. CDR3 DNA sequence: TGCGCCAGCAGTTTGGGCAGTTCCTACGAGCAGTACTTC.

The V gene is TRBV11-2, the J gene TRBJ1-4, with D possibly being TRBD1 (5 bases). CDR3 length: 13 residues. The V end lost 6 bases, the J end lost 8 bases, and 13 bases lay between the germline ends. The germline V gene has CDR1 SGHAT and CDR2 FQNNGV. CDR3 DNA sequence: TGTGCCAGCAGTTATAGATGGGGGGAAAAACTGTTTTTT. Amino acids: CASSYRWGEKLFF.

This chain uses TRBV28 with TRBJ2-5; possibly TRBD2 for D (6 bases). Trimming stripped 6 bases from V and 5 bases from J, with 13 bases between. The CDR3 sequence is 13 residues long. Per germline, CDR1 MDHEN and CDR2 SYDVKM. The CDR3 DNA is TGTGCCAGCAGACTCGGGGGTATCGAGACCCAGTACTTC. Translating gives CASRLGGIETQYF.

V gene TRBV7-9 combines with J gene TRBJ2-6; 11 bases match TRBD1. The CDR3 has 19 residues. Germline V lookup: CDR1 SEHNR, CDR2 FQNEAQ (reference sequence). V lost 8 bases and J lost 4; bases outside the gene matches: 16. In nucleotides, the CDR3 is TGTGCCAGCGCCCCTGGTTTCGGACAGGGGGCATCCGGGGCCAACGTCCTGACTTTC. Translating it yields CASAPGFGQGASGANVLTF.

The rearrangement links TRBV28 to TRBJ2-7, with TRBD1 matching 9 bases. The germline gives CDR1 MDHEN, CDR2 SYDVKM. Trimming removed 6 bases from V and 3 bases from J; junction bases left unmatched: 9. The CDR3 loop spans 15 amino acids. CDR3 coding DNA: TGTGCCAGCAGCTCCACCGACAGGGGGTACTACGAGCAGTACTTC. This translates into CASSSTDRGYYEQYF.

The chain carries TRBV11-2 and TRBJ1-3; no definite D call. Germline values: CDR1 SGHAT, CDR2 FQNNGV. Trimming took 4 bases from V and 0 from J, leaving 10 bases between them. The length of the CDR3 is 15 residues. This CDR3 is CASSSQLHSGNTIYF. Here the CDR3 DNA reads TGTGCCAGCAGCTCACAGCTTCACTCTGGAAACACCATATATTTT.